This T cell receptor (beta chain) was documented in a study of early stage breast cancer tumors (dated by TCRdb to 2017 to 2019). Study-level background: Of the roughly 17 invasive breast tumors, 12 to 13 were found to be estrogen receptor-positive, progesterone receptor-positive and HER2-negative. Of the roughly 12 ER+/PR+/HER2- tumors, eight were classified as invasive ductal carcinomas and four as invasive lobular carcinomas. The average read coverage per sample was roughly 9.5-fold. A total of about 2,800,000 templates, representing 1,097,674 unique clonotypes, were detected across all samples.

V and J are truncated by 0 bases and 6 bases respectively, leaving an intervening sequence of 11 bases. The CDR3 goes from the cysteine to the phenylalanine over 14 residues. The sequence is cut down to CDR3 DNA, 42 bases in frame from base 1. Per the germline V gene, SGDLS is the CDR1 and YYNGEE is the CDR2. The table lists this clone with a few counts. The specificity of this receptor is unknown. No base quality values were provided; no much bigger clone lies one nucleotide off. Summary of the overall study and its limitations: Compared with adjacent normal breast tissue, tumors had higher clonality and roughly 2.4-fold greater T cell density. Enriched TCRB sequences shared across patients were mostly commonly generated sequences, unlikely to play an important role in the tumor microenvironment. Repertoires from blood and normal breast were more alike than repertoires from blood and tumor, and in about 85% of the 16 patients, comparing each tissue with blood separated tumor from normal. Because the cohort was small, a breakdown by tumor subtype could not be done. Chain pairing and functional markers such as CD4, CD8 and FOXP3 were missed by bulk genomic DNA sequencing of unsorted cells.

Two independent genomic DNA replicates were amplified for each sample, with approximately 0.5 ug used for blood and about 1.5 ug for tumor or normal breast. TCRB sequencing of genomic DNA was carried out with the ImmunoSeq Intro kit according to the manufacturer's instructions. Multiplex PCR was run for around 30 cycles using proprietary primers and spike-in control sequences for absolute quantification. Single-end 150-bp reads were used to sequence an 87-bp fragment spanning the CDR3 and the flanking V and J genes. Each lane of an Illumina MiSeq running version 3.0 chemistry carried seven multiplexed samples, with two replicates apiece. Processing in the source paper ran as follows. Raw data were processed by the vendor's proprietary pipeline, with both replicates merged into one result per sample. Productive rearrangements sharing the V-gene family, CDR3 amino acid sequence and J-gene segment were defined as clonotypes. Clonality was computed as 1 minus the normalized Shannon entropy (Pielou evenness) of TCRB abundances. T cell density was estimated as total templates divided by the number of input cells, with the number of input cells inferred from the DNA input amount. Recon with default parameters was used to estimate total repertoire diversity and clonality. Tumor-enriched clonotypes were defined as having over 0.1% abundance in tumor and at least 32-fold higher abundance than in normal breast. The clones in this table, taken by TCRdb from immuneACCESS, are in-frame only. Not every clone is retained; where verified, under half of the shortfall comes from an unresolved V gene, and the cause of the rest is unknown. Clone size and the V and J calls come from that table; the DNA yielded D and trimming. For this sample the table gives about 11,000 clones, of which about two thirds were detected only once. Of the sample, around 23% is held by the ten largest clones.

About 18-55 mg of tumor tissue was diced and typically yielded more than 3 ug of DNA. The study profiled bulk TCR beta-chain repertoires in matched peripheral blood, tumor and adjacent normal breast tissue taken from about 16 patients with early-stage breast cancer. After resection, visually identified tumor tissue was excised and placed in prechilled RNAlater. Tumor tissue (about 17-55 mg) was diced and homogenized in RLTplus buffer with beta-mercaptoethanol and antifoaming agent using a TissueLyser II. The Qiagen AllPrep DNA/RNA Mini kit was used to extract genomic DNA. Material: breast tumor tissue. The receptor was isolated from a middle-aged person with breast cancer. Recombination connected TRBV9 to TRBJ2-3, with the D gene uncertain. The CDR3: CASSVVGRADTQYF. The bases are TGTGCCAGCAGCGTAGTGGGCCGTGCGGATACGCAGTATTTT.